The 16 T cell receptor beta chains below come from one sample, sequenced in a study of cytomegalovirus exposure and HLA in healthy donors. It was with 60 Vbeta and 13 Jbeta primers that the PCR ran. Assay: immunoSEQ multiplex PCR; the TCRdb copy retains only in-frame clones and omits some. The table shows under 200,000 clones, with under 90% occurring only once. What was sequenced was PBMCs. Receptors originate from a male donor in good health and CMV-seronegative.

V and J are TRBV19 and TRBJ2-7; TRBD1 matches at 10 bases. CDR3 length: 15 residues. V lost 5 bases and J lost 1; bases outside the gene matches: 5. The V gene's germline CDR1 is LNHDA and CDR2 SQIVND (reference sequence). The CDR3 reads CASSSPDRGSYEQYF. CDR3 nucleotide sequence: TGTGCCAGTAGTTCACCGGACAGGGGGTCCTACGAGCAGTACTTC.

The chain uses TRBV10-2 and TRBJ1-4, with D possibly being TRBD1 (5 bases). The CDR3 length is 13 residues. Trimming removed 8 bases from V and 7 bases from J, with 14 bases in between. Germline loops: CDR1 WSHSY, CDR2 SAAADI. CDR3 DNA: TGCGCCAGCCTAAGGGGCTTGGGTGAAAAACTGTTTTTT. It is translated as CASLRGLGEKLFF.

The CDR3 DNA sequence: TGTGCCAGCAGAGACCTAGCGGGAGCCCACGGGGAGCTGTTTTTT. Protein product: CASRDLAGAHGELFF. The rearrangement joins TRBV7-2 to TRBJ2-2; 10 nucleotides align to TRBD2. Trimming cost V 6 bases and J 7 bases; bases outside gene matches: 8. The CDR3 covers 15 residues. Germline V gene sequence: CDR1 SGHTA, CDR2 FQGNSA.

This clone has only one observation. The chain uses TRBV20-1 and TRBJ1-1, with D tentatively TRBD1 (6 bases). There are 11 residues in the CDR3. Germline values: CDR1 DFQATT, CDR2 SNEGSKA (reference sequence). Deletions cut 4 bases from V and 8 bases from J, with 11 bases between. This CDR3 is CSAIPGTEAFF. Written as DNA, the CDR3 is TGCAGTGCTATTCCCGGGACAGAAGCTTTCTTT.

This clone was seen only once. The V gene is TRBV19, the J gene TRBJ1-5; possibly TRBD1 for D (6 bases). In germline, CDR1 is LNHDA, CDR2 SQIVND (reference sequence). The CDR3 loop spans 14 amino acids. The ends were cut back, 5 bases at V and 3 bases at J, with 11 bases in the middle. The CDR3 nucleotides are TGTGCCAGTAGTTGGGGACAACCCAATCAGCCCCAGCATTTT. This encodes CASSWGQPNQPQHF. Variable domain in full (rest from reference TRBV19 and TRBJ1-5): DGGITQSPKYLFRKEGQNVTLSCEQNLNHDAMYWYRQDPGQGLRLIYYSQIVNDFQKGDIAEGYSVSREKKESFPLTVTSAQKNPTAFYLCASSWGQPNQPQHFGDGTRLSIL.

V and J are TRBV19 and TRBJ2-7; TRBD1 agrees at 9 bases. The CDR3 is 20 amino acids. V dropped 6 bases and J dropped 3; count of bases not matched to a gene: 24. Germline values: CDR1 LNHDA, CDR2 SQIVND (reference sequence). The CDR3 loop reads CASSLSDRPGQGSFGYEQYF. CDR3 bases: TGTGCCAGTAGCTTATCAGATCGACCGGGACAGGGTAGTTTTGGCTACGAGCAGTACTTC.

The chain carries TRBV7-2 and TRBJ2-2; 7 positions match TRBD2. The germline gives CDR1 SGHTA, CDR2 FQGNSA. This CDR3 comprises 17 residues. The V segment lost 6 bases and the J segment 6 bases; nucleotides outside the gene matches: 16. CDR3 nucleotide sequence: TGTGCCAGCAGTTTTTGGACCCACAGGCGGGGGTCCGGGGAGCTGTTTTTT. Translated, it gives CASSFWTHRRGSGELFF.

V and J are TRBV19 and TRBJ1-1; tentative D call: TRBD1 (6 bases). The CDR3 extends over 15 amino acids. Germline CDR1 is LNHDA and CDR2 is SQIVND (reference sequence). V was cut by 9 bases and J by 2 bases, with 19 bases left in between. The CDR3 spells CASQTSGVLNTEAFF. The CDR3 DNA sequence: TGTGCCAGCCAAACCTCAGGGGTCTTAAACACTGAAGCTTTCTTT.

The chain recombines TRBV5-1 with TRBJ1-6, with D unresolved. V lost 5 bases and J lost 8, with 8 bases in between. The germline V gene has CDR1 SGHRS and CDR2 YFSETQ. The CDR3 extends over 12 amino acids. The CDR3: CASREGYSPLHF. CDR3 coding DNA: TGCGCCAGCAGGGAGGGTTATTCACCCCTCCACTTT.

The rearrangement links TRBV7-6 to TRBJ2-1; D remains ambiguous. Trimming removed 3 bases at V and 1 base at J, with 7 bases between. There are 14 residues in the CDR3. CDR1 SGHVS and CDR2 FNYEAQ come from the germline V gene. CDR3 amino acids: CASSFGGSYNEQFF. The CDR3 bases are TGTGCCAGCAGCTTTGGCGGATCCTACAATGAGCAGTTCTTC.

The chain couples TRBV7-2 to TRBJ2-3, with 10 bases aligning to TRBD2. CDR3 length: 16 residues. V gave up 5 bases and J gave up 2 bases; unmatched junction bases: 7. Germline lookup yields CDR1 SGHTA and CDR2 FQGNSA. The CDR3 here is CASSHRAGGDTDTQYF. CDR3 in DNA: TGTGCCAGCAGCCACAGAGCGGGAGGGGACACAGATACGCAGTATTTT. The whole variable domain, filled in from reference TRBV7-2 and TRBJ2-3, reads GAGVSQSPSNKVTEKGKDVELRCDPISGHTALYWYRQSLGQGLEFLIYFQGNSAPDKSGLPSDRFSAERTGGSVSTLTIQRTQQEDSAVYLCASSHRAGGDTDTQYFGPGTRLTVL.

Written as DNA, the CDR3 is TGTGCCAGCAGTGATCAGTTTGATAATTCACCCCTCCACTTT. Protein sequence: CASSDQFDNSPLHF. The chain joins TRBV25-1 to TRBJ1-6; D is unclear. Germline CDR1 MGHDK, CDR2 SYGVNS. This CDR3 comprises 14 residues. V lost 3 bases and J lost 5, with 8 bases in between. Using reference TRBV25-1 and TRBJ1-6 for the parts outside the CDR3, the full variable domain is EADIYQTPRYLVIGTGKKITLECSQTMGHDKMYWYQQDPGMELHLIHYSYGVNSTEKGDLSSESTVSRIRTEHFPLTLESARPSHTSQYLCASSDQFDNSPLHFGNGTRLTVT.

The CDR3: CASTPEPGQGRYEQYF. The DNA of the CDR3 is TGTGCCAGCACCCCGGAGCCGGGACAGGGGCGCTACGAGCAGTACTTC. This sequence joins TRBV27 and TRBJ2-7; 10 nucleotides line up with TRBD1. Germline V CDR1 and CDR2: MNHEY, SMNVEV (reference sequence). CDR3 length equals 16 residues. V dropped 7 bases and J dropped 3; count of bases not matched to a gene: 12.

This sequence joins TRBV5-1 and TRBJ1-1; possibly TRBD1 for D (6 bases). The V end lost 3 bases, the J end lost 4 bases, and 16 bases lay between the germline ends. Germline CDR1 is SGHRS and CDR2 is YFSETQ. This CDR3 comprises 15 residues. As DNA, the CDR3 is TGCGCCAGCAGCTCAAACAGGGTCTTGGGCACTGAAGCTTTCTTT. This sequence encodes CASSSNRVLGTEAFF. The variable domain in full, completed from reference TRBV5-1 and TRBJ1-1, reads KAGVTQTPRYLIKTRGQQVTLSCSPISGHRSVSWYQQTPGQGLQFLFEYFSETQRNKGNFPGRFSGRQFSNSRSEMNVSTLELGDSALYLCASSSNRVLGTEAFFGQGTRLTVV.

V and J are TRBV5-1 and TRBJ2-7; TRBD1 is a possible D gene (5 bases). Per the germline V gene, CDR1 is SGHRS and CDR2 is YFSETQ. The CDR3 runs 19 residues. Trimming took 0 bases from V and 0 from J, leaving 22 bases between them. This CDR3 reads CASSLAKTQLQGSSYEQYF. The CDR3 DNA reads as TGCGCCAGCAGCTTGGCTAAAACACAACTTCAGGGAAGCTCCTACGAGCAGTACTTC.

This rearrangement joins TRBV5-6 to TRBJ2-5; 9 positions agree with TRBD1. The J segment lost 2 bases and the V segment lost 1 base, leaving 3 bases of the junction unmatched. Germline CDR1 is SGHDT and CDR2 is YYEEEE. This CDR3 is built from 15 residues. Here the CDR3 DNA reads TGTGCCAGCAGCTTGCCGGGACAGGGTCAAGAGACCCAGTACTTC. As protein: CASSLPGQGQETQYF.